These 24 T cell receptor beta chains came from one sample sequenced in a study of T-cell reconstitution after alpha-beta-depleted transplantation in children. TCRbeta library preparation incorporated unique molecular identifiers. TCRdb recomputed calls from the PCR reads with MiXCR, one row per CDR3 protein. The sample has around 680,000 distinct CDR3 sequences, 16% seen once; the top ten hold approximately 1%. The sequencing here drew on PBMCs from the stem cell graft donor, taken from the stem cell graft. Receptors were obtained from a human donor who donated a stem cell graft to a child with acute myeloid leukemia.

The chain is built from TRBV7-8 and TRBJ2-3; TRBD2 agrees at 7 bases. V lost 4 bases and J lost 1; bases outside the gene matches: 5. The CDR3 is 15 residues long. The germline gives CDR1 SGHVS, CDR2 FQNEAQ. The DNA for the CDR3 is TGTGCCAGCAGCTCCAAGCGGGGACGCACAGATACGCAGTATTTT. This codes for CASSSKRGRTDTQYF.

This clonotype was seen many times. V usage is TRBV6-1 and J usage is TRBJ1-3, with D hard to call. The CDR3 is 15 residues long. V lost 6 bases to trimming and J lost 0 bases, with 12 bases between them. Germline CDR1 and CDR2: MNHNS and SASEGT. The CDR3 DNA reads TGTGCCAGCAGACCTTACAAGAGCTCTGGAAACACCATATATTTT. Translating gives CASRPYKSSGNTIYF.

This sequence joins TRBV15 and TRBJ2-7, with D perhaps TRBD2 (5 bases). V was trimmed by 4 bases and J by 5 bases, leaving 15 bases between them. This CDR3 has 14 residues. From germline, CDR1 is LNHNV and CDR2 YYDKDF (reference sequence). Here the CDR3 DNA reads TGTGCCACCAGCACCCGGGGTAAACCCCACGAGCAGTACTTC. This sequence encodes CATSTRGKPHEQYF.

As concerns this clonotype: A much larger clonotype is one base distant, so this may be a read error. The CDR3 spells CASSTGQGAQVGQFF. The CDR3 DNA is TGTGCCAGCAGTACCGGACAGGGGGCACAAGTTGGGCAGTTCTTC. The chain carries TRBV12-3 or TRBV12-4 and TRBJ2-1; 11 nucleotides agree with TRBD1. The CDR3 loop spans 15 amino acids. V gave up 5 bases and J gave up 12 bases; unmatched junction bases: 12.

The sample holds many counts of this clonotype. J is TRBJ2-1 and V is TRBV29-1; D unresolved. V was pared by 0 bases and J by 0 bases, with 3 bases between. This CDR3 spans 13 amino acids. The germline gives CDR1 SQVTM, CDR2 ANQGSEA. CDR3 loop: CSVEDYSYNEQFF. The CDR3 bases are TGCAGCGTTGAAGACTACTCCTACAATGAGCAGTTCTTC.

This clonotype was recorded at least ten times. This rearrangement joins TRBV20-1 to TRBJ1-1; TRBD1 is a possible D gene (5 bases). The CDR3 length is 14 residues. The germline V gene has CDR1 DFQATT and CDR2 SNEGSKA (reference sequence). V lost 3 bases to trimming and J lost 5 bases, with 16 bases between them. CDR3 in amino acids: CSASRQGGVTEAFF. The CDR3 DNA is TGCAGTGCTAGTCGGCAGGGTGGGGTGACTGAAGCTTTCTTT.

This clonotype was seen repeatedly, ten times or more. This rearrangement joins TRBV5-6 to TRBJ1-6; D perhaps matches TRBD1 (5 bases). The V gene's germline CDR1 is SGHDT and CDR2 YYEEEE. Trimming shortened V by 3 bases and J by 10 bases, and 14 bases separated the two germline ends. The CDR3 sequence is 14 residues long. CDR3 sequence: CASSYQGSGSPLHF. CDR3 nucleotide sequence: TGTGCCAGCAGCTATCAGGGTTCCGGCTCACCCCTCCACTTT. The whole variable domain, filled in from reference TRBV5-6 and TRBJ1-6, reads DAGVTQSPTHLIKTRGQQVTLRCSPKSGHDTVSWYQQALGQGPQFIFQYYEEEERQRGNFPDRFSGHQFPNYSSELNVNALLLGDSALYLCASSYQGSGSPLHFGNGTRLTVT.

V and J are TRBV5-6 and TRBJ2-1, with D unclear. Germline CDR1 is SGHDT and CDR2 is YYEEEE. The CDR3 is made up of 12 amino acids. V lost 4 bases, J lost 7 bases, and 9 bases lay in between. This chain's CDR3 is CASSAHANEQFF. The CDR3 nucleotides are TGTGCCAGCAGCGCCCACGCGAATGAGCAGTTCTTC.

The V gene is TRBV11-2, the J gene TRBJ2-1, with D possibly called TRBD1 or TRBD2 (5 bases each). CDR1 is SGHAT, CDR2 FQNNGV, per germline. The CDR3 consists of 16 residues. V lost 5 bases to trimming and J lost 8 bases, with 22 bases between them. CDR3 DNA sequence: TGTGCCAGCAGCCAAATCCGGACACTGAGGGGTCATGAGCAGTTCTTC. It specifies CASSQIRTLRGHEQFF. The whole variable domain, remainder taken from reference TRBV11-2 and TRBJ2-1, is EAGVAQSPRYKIIEKRQSVAFWCNPISGHATLYWYQQILGQGPKLLIQFQNNGVVDDSQLPKDRFSAERLKGVDSTLKIQPAKLEDSAVYLCASSQIRTLRGHEQFFGPGTRLTVL.

The CDR3 here is CASSLRALEAFF. The CDR3 nucleotides are TGTGCCAGCAGCTTAAGGGCTCTTGAAGCTTTCTTT. The J gene is TRBJ1-1, the V gene TRBV7-9; D is undetermined. Germline V gene sequence: CDR1 SEHNR, CDR2 FQNEAQ (reference sequence). Trimming pared 2 bases from V and 7 bases from J, leaving 8 bases between. The CDR3 is 12 amino acids.

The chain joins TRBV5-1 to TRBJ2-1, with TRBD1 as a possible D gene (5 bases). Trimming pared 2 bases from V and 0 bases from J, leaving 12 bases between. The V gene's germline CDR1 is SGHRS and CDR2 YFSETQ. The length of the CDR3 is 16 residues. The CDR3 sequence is CASSFLRQSSYNEQFF. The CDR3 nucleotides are TGCGCCAGCAGCTTCCTTCGACAGAGCTCCTACAATGAGCAGTTCTTC.

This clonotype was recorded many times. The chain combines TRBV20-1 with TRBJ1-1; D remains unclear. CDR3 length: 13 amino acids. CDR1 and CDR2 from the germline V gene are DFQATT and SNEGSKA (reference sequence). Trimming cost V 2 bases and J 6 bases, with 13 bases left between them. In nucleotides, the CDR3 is TGCAGTGCTAGATCAGGCCTTCGGGCTGAAGCTTTCTTT. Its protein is CSARSGLRAEAFF.

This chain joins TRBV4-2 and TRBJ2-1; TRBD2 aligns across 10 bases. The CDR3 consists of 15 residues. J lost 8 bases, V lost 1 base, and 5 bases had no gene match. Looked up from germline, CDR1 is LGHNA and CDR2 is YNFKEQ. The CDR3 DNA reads TGTGCCAGCAGCCAAGGGGCTAGCGGGGGTGATGAGCAGTTCTTC. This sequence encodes CASSQGASGGDEQFF.

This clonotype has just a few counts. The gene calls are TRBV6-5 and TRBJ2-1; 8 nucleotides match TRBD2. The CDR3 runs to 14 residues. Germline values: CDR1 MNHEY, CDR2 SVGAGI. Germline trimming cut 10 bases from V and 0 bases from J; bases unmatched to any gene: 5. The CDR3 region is CATTGGSSYNEQFF. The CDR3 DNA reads TGTGCCACAACGGGGGGGAGCTCCTACAATGAGCAGTTCTTC.

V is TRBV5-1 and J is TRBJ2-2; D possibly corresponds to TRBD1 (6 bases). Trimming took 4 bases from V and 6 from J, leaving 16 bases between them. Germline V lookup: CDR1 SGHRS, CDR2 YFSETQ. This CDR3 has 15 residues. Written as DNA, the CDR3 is TGCGCCAGCAGCCCGCAGGGGAGCAACGCCGGGGAGCTGTTTTTT. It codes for CASSPQGSNAGELFF.

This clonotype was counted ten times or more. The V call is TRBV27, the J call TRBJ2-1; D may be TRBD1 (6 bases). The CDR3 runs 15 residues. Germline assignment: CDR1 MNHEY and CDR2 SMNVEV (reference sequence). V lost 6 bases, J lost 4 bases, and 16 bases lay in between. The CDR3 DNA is TGTGCCAGCAGCGTACTAAGGACAGATTACAATGAGCAGTTCTTC. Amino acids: CASSVLRTDYNEQFF.

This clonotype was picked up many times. In DNA form, the CDR3 reads TGTGCCAGCAGGCATAGTAGCGGGGCAGCCCAAGAGACCCAGTACTTC. Encoded protein: CASRHSSGAAQETQYF. The chain combines TRBV6-1 with TRBJ2-5; 8 bases align to TRBD2. CDR3 length: 16 amino acids. Trimming cost V 6 bases and J 1 base; bases outside gene matches: 10. CDR1 is MNHNS, CDR2 SASEGT, per germline.

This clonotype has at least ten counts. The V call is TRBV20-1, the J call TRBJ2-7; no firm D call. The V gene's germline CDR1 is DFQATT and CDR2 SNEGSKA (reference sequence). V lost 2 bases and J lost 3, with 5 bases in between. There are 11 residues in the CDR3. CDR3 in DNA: TGCAGTGCTAGATCCGGCTACGAGCAGTACGTC. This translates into CSARSGYEQYV.

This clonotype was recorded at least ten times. The CDR3 DNA sequence: TGTGCCAGCAGCTTACGGGACATAGAGACCCAGTACTTC. Protein: CASSLRDIETQYF. The V gene is TRBV11-2, the J gene TRBJ2-5; the D gene is possibly TRBD1 (6 bases). The CDR3 totals 13 residues. V shed 2 bases and J shed 4 bases, with 8 bases lying between them. Germline CDR1 and CDR2: SGHAT and FQNNGV.

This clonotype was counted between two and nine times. The DNA of the CDR3 is TGCAGTGCTAGACCACAGGACAGGGGGCAGAACACTGAAGCTTTCTTT. Amino acids: CSARPQDRGQNTEAFF. The J gene is TRBJ1-1, the V gene TRBV20-1, with 11 positions matching TRBD1. Germline CDR1 is DFQATT and CDR2 is SNEGSKA (reference sequence). V gave up 2 bases and J gave up 1 base; unmatched junction bases: 6. This CDR3 comprises 16 residues.

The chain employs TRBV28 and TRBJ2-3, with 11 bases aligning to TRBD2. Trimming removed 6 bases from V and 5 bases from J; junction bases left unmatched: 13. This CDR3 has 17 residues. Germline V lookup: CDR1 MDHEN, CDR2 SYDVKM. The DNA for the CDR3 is TGTGCCAGCAGCTACCCGATGCCTACTAGCGGGGGAGATACGCAGTATTTT. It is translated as CASSYPMPTSGGDTQYF.

Here the CDR3 reads CASSLTLKTHYEQYF. CDR3 sequence (DNA): TGTGCCAGCAGCTTAACTCTCAAGACCCACTACGAGCAGTACTTC. The chain employs TRBV7-8 and TRBJ2-7; D is uncertain. In germline, CDR1 is SGHVS, CDR2 FQNEAQ. The CDR3 has 15 residues. V was shortened by 2 bases and J by 3 bases, with 14 bases between the two germline ends.

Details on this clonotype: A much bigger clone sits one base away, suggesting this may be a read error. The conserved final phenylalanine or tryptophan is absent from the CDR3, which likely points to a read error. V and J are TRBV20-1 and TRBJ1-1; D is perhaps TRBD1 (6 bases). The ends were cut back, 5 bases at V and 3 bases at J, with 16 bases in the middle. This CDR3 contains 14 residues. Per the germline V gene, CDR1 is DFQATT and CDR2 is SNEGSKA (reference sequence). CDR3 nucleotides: TGCAGTGCTGGAGGGGGGCAGGGTGACACTGAAGCTTTCCTT. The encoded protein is CSAGGGQGDTEAFL.

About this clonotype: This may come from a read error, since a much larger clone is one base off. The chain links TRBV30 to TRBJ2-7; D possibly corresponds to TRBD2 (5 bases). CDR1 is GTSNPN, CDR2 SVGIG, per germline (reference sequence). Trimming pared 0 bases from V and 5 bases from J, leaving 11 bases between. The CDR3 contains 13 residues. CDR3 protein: CAWSVEVAHEQYF. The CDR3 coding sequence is TGTGCCTGGAGTGTAGAGGTAGCGCACGAGCAGTACTTC.